The 30 T cell receptor beta chains listed next were all sequenced from one sample in a study of blood T cell repertoires in COVID-19. Sequencing used immunoSEQ multiplex PCR; TCRdb keeps in-frame clones, though not all of them. There are more than 100,000 clones in the sample; about 85% occur only once, and under 4% lies in the top ten. Material: peripheral blood. The receptor set was obtained from a man aged 45-65 years in a cohort sampled during active COVID-19.

A few counts support this clone. This chain uses TRBV20-1 with TRBJ2-7; D is possibly TRBD1 (5 bases). The CDR3 is 11 amino acids. V was clipped by 5 bases and J by 5 bases, with 10 bases between them. Germline-derived CDR1 and CDR2 are DFQATT and SNEGSKA (reference sequence). The CDR3 bases are TGCAGTGCTGCACAGGCGGACGAGCAGTACGTC. It is translated as CSAAQADEQYV.

This chain uses TRBV12-3 or TRBV12-4 with TRBJ2-2; D perhaps matches TRBD2 (6 bases). The CDR3 contains 13 residues. V lost 6 bases and J lost 6, with 11 bases in between. DNA of the CDR3: TGTGCCAGCAGGTTTGGGGGGTCCGGGGAGCTGTTTTTT. Encoded protein: CASRFGGSGELFF.

The chain recombines TRBV9 with TRBJ2-1; 7 positions match TRBD2. Germline CDR1 reads SGDLS; CDR2 reads YYNGEE. This CDR3 has 13 residues. V dropped 2 bases and J dropped 7; count of bases not matched to a gene: 3. CDR3 protein: CASSVGGMNEQFF. Written as DNA, the CDR3 is TGTGCCAGCAGCGTGGGGGGGATGAATGAGCAGTTCTTC.

This clone occurred once. The chain employs TRBV11-2 and TRBJ2-2; TRBD1 matches at 7 bases. The CDR3 is 15 amino acids. The V gene end was trimmed by 6 bases and the J gene end by 0 bases; junction bases not matched to a gene: 4. Germline loops: CDR1 SGHAT, CDR2 FQNNGV. The CDR3 DNA is TGTGCCAGCAGAACCGGGACAGCGAACACCGGGGAGCTGTTTTTT. Its translation is CASRTGTANTGELFF.

This chain connects TRBV24-1 to TRBJ1-5; 8 bases are shared with TRBD1. There are 16 residues in the CDR3. CDR1 and CDR2 (germline): KGHDR, SFDVKD. With V trimmed by 4 bases and J by 3 bases, 7 bases remained unmatched. The CDR3 spells CATSETRTGINQPQHF. CDR3 nucleotides: TGTGCCACCAGTGAAACTAGGACAGGGATCAATCAGCCCCAGCATTTT.

The chain recombines TRBV5-3 with TRBJ1-1; 7 nucleotides align to TRBD1. TRBV5-3 is an ORF, with its function uncertain. V lost 4 bases to trimming and J lost 3 bases; unmatched junction nucleotides: 12. CDR3 length: 16 residues. CDR3 in amino acids: CARSPRQGRVDTEAFF. CDR3 nucleotide sequence: TGTGCCAGAAGCCCCCGACAGGGAAGGGTTGACACTGAAGCTTTCTTT.

The rearrangement joins TRBV4-1 to TRBJ2-3; the match to TRBD1 covers 11 bases. The V segment lost 2 bases and the J segment 6 bases; nucleotides outside the gene matches: 4. Germline V CDR1 and CDR2: MGHRA, YSYEKL. CDR3 length: 15 residues. The CDR3: CASSQPGQGVDTQYF. In DNA, the CDR3 is TGCGCCAGCAGCCAACCGGGACAGGGGGTGGATACGCAGTATTTT.

This sequence joins TRBV5-1 and TRBJ1-4; TRBD1 aligns across 7 bases. V was pared by 6 bases and J by 5 bases, with 10 bases of the junction left unmatched. This CDR3 has 15 residues. CDR1 SGHRS and CDR2 YFSETQ come from the germline V gene. The CDR3 region is CASTQTGSINEKLFF. In DNA form, the CDR3 reads TGCGCCAGCACCCAGACAGGGAGCATAAATGAAAAACTGTTTTTT.

V usage is TRBV5-4 and J usage is TRBJ2-7; TRBD1 agrees at 7 bases. The CDR3 is 13 amino acids. The V gene's germline CDR1 is SGHNT and CDR2 YYREEE (reference sequence). J was trimmed by 4 bases and V by 5 bases; bases with no gene match: 6. CDR3 sequence: CASSPGQSYEQYF. DNA of the CDR3: TGTGCCAGCAGTCCGGGACAGAGTTACGAGCAGTACTTC.

This chain uses TRBV29-1 with TRBJ2-5; D is undetermined. Germline loops: CDR1 SQVTM, CDR2 ANQGSEA. Deletions cut 4 bases from V and 5 bases from J, with 8 bases between. The CDR3 runs to 11 residues. The CDR3 loop reads CSVAPGETQYF. The CDR3 DNA reads as TGCAGCGTTGCCCCCGGGGAGACCCAGTACTTC.

This chain connects TRBV12-5 to TRBJ2-1, with 10 bases matching TRBD2. V shed 5 bases and J 7 bases; nucleotides not matched to a gene: 2. The CDR3 covers 13 residues. Germline V gives CDR1 LGHNT, CDR2 FRNRAP. For the CDR3, the DNA is TGTGCTAGTGGTCTAGCGGGGGTAAATGAGCAGTTCTTC. Its translation: CASGLAGVNEQFF.

This sequence joins TRBV24-1 and TRBJ2-7; D gene unclear. The CDR3 length is 11 residues. Germline CDR1 is KGHDR and CDR2 is SFDVKD. The V end was cut by 3 bases, the J end by 3 bases, with 2 bases between. The CDR3 DNA sequence: TGTGCCACCAGTGATCTCTACGAGCAGTACTTC. It encodes CATSDLYEQYF.

This clone was recorded once. V and J are TRBV2 and TRBJ2-5; 7 positions agree with TRBD1. CDR1 SNHLY and CDR2 FYNNEI come from the germline V gene. Trimming removed 0 bases from V and 5 bases from J; junction bases left unmatched: 9. The CDR3 contains 16 residues. CDR3 bases: TGTGCCAGCAGTGAAGCTGCTAAAGGGGGCGGGGAGACCCAGTACTTC. It specifies CASSEAAKGGGETQYF.

This clone was seen once. The chain recombines TRBV28 with TRBJ2-1, with a tentative D call TRBD2 (5 bases). CDR1 is MDHEN, CDR2 SYDVKM, per germline. This CDR3 contains 11 residues. V gave up 7 bases and J gave up 15 bases, with 16 bases separating them. CDR3 loop: CASTQYGNRFF. The CDR3, as DNA: TGTGCCAGCACCCAATACGGGAACCGGTTCTTC. Using reference TRBV28 and TRBJ2-1 for the parts outside the CDR3, the full variable domain is DVKVTQSSRYLVKRTGEKVFLECVQDMDHENMFWYRQDPGLGLRLIYFSYDVKMKEKGDIPEGYSVSREKKERFSLILESASTNQTSMYLCASTQYGNRFFGPGTRLTVL.

The chain is built from TRBV12-3 or TRBV12-4 and TRBJ1-5, with 7 bases aligning to TRBD1. The CDR3 spans 13 residues. V shed 5 bases and J 11 bases; nucleotides not matched to a gene: 9. CDR3 sequence reads: CASSRQGNRTQHF. The DNA of the CDR3 is TGTGCCAGCAGTCGACAGGGTAATAGGACCCAGCATTTT.

DNA for the CDR3: TGTGCCAGCTCCCCAGGGACAGGGACAGACTATGGCTACACCTTC. Translating it yields CASSPGTGTDYGYTF. The rearrangement links TRBV18 to TRBJ1-2; 9 bases fit TRBD1. The CDR3 is made up of 15 amino acids. The germline V gene encodes CDR1 KGHSH and CDR2 LQKENI. The V and J ends lost 6 bases and 3 bases, in that order; junction bases with no gene match: 8.

The V call is TRBV28, the J call TRBJ1-5; 10 bases agree with TRBD1. The CDR3 is 15 amino acids. Germline V CDR1 and CDR2: MDHEN, SYDVKM. The J segment lost 2 bases and the V segment lost 4 bases, leaving 2 bases of the junction unmatched. CDR3 sequence (DNA): TGTGCCAGCAGTTCCGACAGGGGGCGCAATCAGCCCCAGCATTTT. Its protein is CASSSDRGRNQPQHF.

Here the CDR3 reads CASSIIVRGGYTF. The CDR3 DNA reads TGTGCCAGTAGTATAATCGTGAGAGGCGGCTACACCTTC. The rearrangement uses TRBV19 and TRBJ1-2; D not certain. V lost 2 bases and J 8 bases, leaving 12 bases between the germline ends. The CDR3 totals 13 residues. Germline CDR1 is LNHDA and CDR2 is SQIVND (reference sequence).

V is TRBV24-1 and J is TRBJ2-2, with 11 positions matching TRBD2. The CDR3 sequence is 16 residues long. V was clipped by 3 bases and J by 4 bases; unmatched bases: 3. CDR1 and CDR2 from the germline V gene are KGHDR and SFDVKD. The CDR3 DNA follows: TGTGCCACCAGTGATGCTAGCGGGGGGCGCACCGGGGAGCTGTTTTTT. Amino acid sequence: CATSDASGGRTGELFF.

The rearrangement uses TRBV5-1 and TRBJ2-3; D is possibly TRBD2 (7 bases). V lost 3 bases and J 6 bases, leaving 20 bases between the germline ends. The germline V gene has CDR1 SGHRS and CDR2 YFSETQ. The CDR3 is 16 residues long. Here the CDR3 reads CASSWGWRGREDTQYF. CDR3 in DNA: TGCGCCAGCAGCTGGGGGTGGCGGGGGCGCGAGGATACGCAGTATTTT.

This chain links TRBV19 with TRBJ1-2; D perhaps matches TRBD1 (5 bases). This CDR3 spans 13 amino acids. From germline, CDR1 is LNHDA and CDR2 SQIVND (reference sequence). The V gene lost 9 bases and the J gene lost 4 bases, with 15 bases spanning the gap. As DNA, the CDR3 is TGTGCCAGCGGCCCCGACAGCCGCTATGGCTACACCTTC. As protein: CASGPDSRYGYTF. Complete variable domain (other parts from reference TRBV19 and TRBJ1-2): DGGITQSPKYLFRKEGQNVTLSCEQNLNHDAMYWYRQDPGQGLRLIYYSQIVNDFQKGDIAEGYSVSREKKESFPLTVTSAQKNPTAFYLCASGPDSRYGYTFGSGTRLTVV.

The chain has TRBV6-2 or TRBV6-3 and TRBJ1-5; D is perhaps TRBD1 (6 bases). V lost 0 bases and J lost 4, with 13 bases in between. This CDR3 region has 16 residues. The germline gives CDR1 MNHEY, CDR2 SVGEGT. The CDR3 loop reads CASSYSGTRGNQPQHF. The CDR3 bases are TGTGCCAGCAGTTACTCCGGGACAAGGGGAAATCAGCCCCAGCATTTT.

This rearrangement joins TRBV7-2 to TRBJ1-5; weak D call: TRBD1 (6 bases). Trimming removed 5 bases from V and 0 bases from J, with 11 bases in between. The CDR3 is 15 amino acids. Germline assignment: CDR1 SGHTA and CDR2 FQGNSA. The CDR3 region has the DNA TGTGCCAGCAGCCCTGGGACAAGTAGCAATCAGCCCCAGCATTTT. Residues: CASSPGTSSNQPQHF.

J is TRBJ2-4 and V is TRBV27, with 9 nucleotides matching TRBD1. This CDR3 is 17 amino acids long. The J segment lost 2 bases and the V segment lost 2 bases, leaving 7 bases of the junction unmatched. CDR1 is MNHEY, CDR2 SMNVEV, per germline (reference sequence). Here the CDR3 DNA reads TGTGCCAGCAGTTTACGGGGACAGGGTATCCCCAAAAACATTCAGTACTTC. This sequence encodes CASSLRGQGIPKNIQYF.

The table lists this clone with a count of one. The CDR3 nucleotides are TGTGCCAGCAGTTTATACAGGGGAAGTGAAAAACTGTTTTTT. This translates into CASSLYRGSEKLFF. V and J are TRBV27 and TRBJ1-4; TRBD1 matches 7 bases. Looked up from germline, CDR1 is MNHEY and CDR2 is SMNVEV (reference sequence). The CDR3 is 14 residues long. J was trimmed by 7 bases and V by 1 base; bases with no gene match: 3.

The genes are TRBV19 and TRBJ2-5; possible D gene TRBD1, 6 bases. CDR1 and CDR2 from the germline V gene are LNHDA and SQIVND (reference sequence). The CDR3 covers 13 residues. Trimming removed 6 bases at V and 3 bases at J, with 11 bases between. CDR3 sequence (DNA): TGTGCCAGTAGCCCCCAGGGGAAAGAGACCCAGTACTTC. It is translated as CASSPQGKETQYF.

This chain joins TRBV5-4 and TRBJ1-1; possible D gene TRBD1, 6 bases. Germline V gives CDR1 SGHNT, CDR2 YYREEE (reference sequence). V was pared by 2 bases and J by 11 bases, with 22 bases between. This CDR3 has 15 amino acids. The CDR3 spells CASSFFSVGTNGAFF. CDR3 DNA: TGTGCCAGCAGCTTTTTTTCCGTTGGGACAAATGGGGCTTTCTTT.

V gene TRBV3-1 (or the pseudogene TRBV3-2) combines with J gene TRBJ2-2; D is ambiguous. The CDR3 extends over 15 amino acids. CDR1 and CDR2 (germline): LGHDT, YNNKEL (reference sequence). The V end was cut by 1 base, the J end by 4 bases, with 10 bases between. The CDR3 region has the DNA TGTGCCAGCAGCCAAGTTCAGGCCTCCACCGGGGAGCTGTTTTTT. Translation: CASSQVQASTGELFF.

CDR3 protein: CASSLGGDPRNQPQHF. The CDR3 coding sequence is TGTGCCAGCAGCTTAGGTGGAGACCCCCGCAATCAGCCCCAGCATTTT. V and J are TRBV7-6 and TRBJ1-5, with D unclear. V was clipped by 1 base and J by 2 bases, with 12 bases between them. The CDR3 consists of 16 residues. From germline, CDR1 is SGHVS and CDR2 FNYEAQ.

This rearrangement joins TRBV7-9 to TRBJ2-1; 11 bases fit TRBD2. V lost 5 bases and J lost 8; bases outside the gene matches: 20. This CDR3 is built from 19 residues. Germline CDR1 reads SEHNR; CDR2 reads FQNEAQ (reference sequence). The chain's CDR3 is CASSPPASGGFGVPDEQFF. The CDR3 bases are TGTGCCAGCAGCCCCCCTGCTAGCGGGGGGTTCGGGGTTCCGGATGAGCAGTTCTTC. Variable domain in full (rest from reference TRBV7-9 and TRBJ2-1): DTGVSQNPRHKITKRGQNVTFRCDPISEHNRLYWYRQTLGQGPEFLTYFQNEAQLEKSRLLSDRFSAERPKGSFSTLEIQRTEQGDSAMYLCASSPPASGGFGVPDEQFFGPGTRLTVL.